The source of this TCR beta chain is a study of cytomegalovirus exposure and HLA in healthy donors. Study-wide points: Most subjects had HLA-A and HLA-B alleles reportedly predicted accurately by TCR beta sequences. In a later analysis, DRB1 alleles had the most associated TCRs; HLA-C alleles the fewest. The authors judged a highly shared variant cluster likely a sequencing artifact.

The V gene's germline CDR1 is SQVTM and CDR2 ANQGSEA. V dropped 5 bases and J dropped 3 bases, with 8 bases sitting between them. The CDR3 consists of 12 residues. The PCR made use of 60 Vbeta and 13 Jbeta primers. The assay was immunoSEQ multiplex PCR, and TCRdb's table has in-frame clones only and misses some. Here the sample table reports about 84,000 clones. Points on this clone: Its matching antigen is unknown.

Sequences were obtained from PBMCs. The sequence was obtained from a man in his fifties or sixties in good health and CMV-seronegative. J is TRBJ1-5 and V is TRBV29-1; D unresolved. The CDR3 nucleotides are TGCAGCGTTTCGGACTTCAATCAGCCCCAGCATTTT. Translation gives CSVSDFNQPQHF.